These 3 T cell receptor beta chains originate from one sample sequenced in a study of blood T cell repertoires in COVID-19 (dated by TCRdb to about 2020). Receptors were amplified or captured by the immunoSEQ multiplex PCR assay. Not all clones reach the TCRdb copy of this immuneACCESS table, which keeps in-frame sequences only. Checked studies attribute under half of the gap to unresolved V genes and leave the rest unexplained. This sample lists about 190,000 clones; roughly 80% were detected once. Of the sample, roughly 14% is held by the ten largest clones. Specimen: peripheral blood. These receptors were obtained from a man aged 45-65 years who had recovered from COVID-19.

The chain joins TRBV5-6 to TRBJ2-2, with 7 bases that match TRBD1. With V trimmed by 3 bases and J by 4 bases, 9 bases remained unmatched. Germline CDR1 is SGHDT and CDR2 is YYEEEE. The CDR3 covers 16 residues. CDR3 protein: CASSSIDRERTGELFF. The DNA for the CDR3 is TGTGCCAGCAGCTCAATAGACAGGGAGCGCACCGGGGAGCTGTTTTTT. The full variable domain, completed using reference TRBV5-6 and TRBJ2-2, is DAGVTQSPTHLIKTRGQQVTLRCSPKSGHDTVSWYQQALGQGPQFIFQYYEEEERQRGNFPDRFSGHQFPNYSSELNVNALLLGDSALYLCASSSIDRERTGELFFGEGSRLTVL.

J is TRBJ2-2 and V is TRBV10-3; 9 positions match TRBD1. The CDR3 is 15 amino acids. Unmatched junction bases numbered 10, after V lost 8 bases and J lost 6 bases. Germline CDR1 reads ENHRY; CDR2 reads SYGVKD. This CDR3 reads CAIRWGQGGAGELFF. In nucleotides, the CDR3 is TGTGCCATCCGATGGGGACAGGGTGGGGCCGGGGAGCTGTTTTTT.

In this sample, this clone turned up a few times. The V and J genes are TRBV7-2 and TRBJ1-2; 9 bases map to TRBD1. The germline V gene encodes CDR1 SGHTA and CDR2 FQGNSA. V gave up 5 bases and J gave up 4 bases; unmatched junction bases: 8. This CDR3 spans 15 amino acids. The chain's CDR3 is CASSVTGGVPYGYTF. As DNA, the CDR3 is TGTGCCAGCAGCGTGACAGGGGGTGTTCCCTATGGCTACACCTTC. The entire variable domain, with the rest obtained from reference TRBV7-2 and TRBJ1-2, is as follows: GAGVSQSPSNKVTEKGKDVELRCDPISGHTALYWYRQSLGQGLEFLIYFQGNSAPDKSGLPSDRFSAERTGGSVSTLTIQRTQQEDSAVYLCASSVTGGVPYGYTFGSGTRLTVV.